This TCR beta chain emerged from a study of cytomegalovirus exposure and HLA in healthy donors. In germline, CDR1 is SGHNT, CDR2 YENEEA. Losses at the gene ends were 3 bases for V and 6 bases for J; bases not matched to a gene: 5. There are 16 residues in the CDR3. 13 Jbeta primers and 60 Vbeta primers were used for the PCR. Repertoires were generated with immunoSEQ multiplex PCR, while TCRdb's copy carries only in-frame clones and drops some. The data contain 80,000 to 100,000 clones, around 80% of them singletons. This chain connects TRBV11-3 to TRBJ2-2; the match to TRBD2 covers 12 bases. The receptor's source is a middle-aged man in good health and CMV-seronegative. Sequenced input: PBMCs. This CDR3 is CASSLLPSGGAGELFF. For the CDR3, the DNA is TGTGCCAGCAGCTTGCTGCCTAGCGGGGGGGCCGGGGAGCTGTTTTTT. Full variable domain (outside the CDR3, taken from reference TRBV11-3 and TRBJ2-2): EAGVVQSPRYKIIEKKQPVAFWCNPISGHNTLYWYLQNLGQGPELLIRYENEEAVDDSQLPKDRFSAERLKGVDSTLKIQPAELGDSAVYLCASSLLPSGGAGELFFGEGSRLTVL.